The rows below give T cell receptor beta chains drawn from one sample of a study of blood T cell repertoires in COVID-19. Generated by immunoSEQ multiplex PCR, the TCRdb table keeps only in-frame clones and is missing some. The sample includes 400,000 to 500,000 clones, roughly 90% seen only once; the top ten take 1.8%. The sample consisted of PBMCs or T cells enriched from blood (not recorded which). These receptors came from a woman aged 35 to 49 who had recovered from COVID-19. Each CDR3 is given with its conserved first and last residue. Fields, in order: V gene, CDR3 protein.

TRBV4-3 | CASSQLRTGRGRETQYF
TRBV2 | CASSDQGLAGDTQYF
TRBV9 | CASSVGLGRAETQYF
TRBV27 | CASRLDRGAYEQYF
TRBV13 | CASSSDRVAYEQYF
TRBV10-2 | CASLAGVVYNEQFF
TRBV19 | CASSIGWGANTGELFF
TRBV4-1 | CASSPRLTGDTQYF
TRBV9 | CASSPRLRQETQYF
TRBV4-3 | CASSKNEMKRTGSDPHEQFF
TRBV6-6 | CASSYSTGVTDNEQFF